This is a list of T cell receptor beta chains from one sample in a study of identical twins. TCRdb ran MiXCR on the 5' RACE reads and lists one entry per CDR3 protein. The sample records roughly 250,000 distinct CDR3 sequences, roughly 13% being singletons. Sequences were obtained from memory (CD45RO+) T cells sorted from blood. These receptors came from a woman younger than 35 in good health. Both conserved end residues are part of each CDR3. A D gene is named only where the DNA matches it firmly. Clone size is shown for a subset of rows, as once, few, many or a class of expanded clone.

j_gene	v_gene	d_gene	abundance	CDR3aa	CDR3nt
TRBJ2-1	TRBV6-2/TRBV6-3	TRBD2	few	CASLAGGPYNEQFF	TGTGCCAGCTTAGCGGGAGGGCCCTACAATGAGCAGTTCTTC
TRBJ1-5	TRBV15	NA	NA	CATSRDGVGQPQHF	TGTGCCACCAGCAGAGACGGGGTTGGTCAGCCCCAGCATTTT
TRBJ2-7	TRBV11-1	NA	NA	CASSAGDSEQYF	TGTGCCAGCAGCGCGGGGGACAGCGAGCAGTACTTC
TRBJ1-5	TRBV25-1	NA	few	CASRGPRPGQPQHF	TGTGCCAGCAGGGGACCCAGGCCCGGTCAGCCCCAGCATTTT
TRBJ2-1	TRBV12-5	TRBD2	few	CASGGGLVNEQFF	TGTGCTAGTGGAGGGGGACTAGTCAATGAGCAGTTCTTC
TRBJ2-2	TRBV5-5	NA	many	CASSLFTGELFF	TGTGCCAGCAGCCTCTTCACCGGGGAGCTGTTTTTT
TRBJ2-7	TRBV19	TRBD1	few	CASQPRGTGDEQYF	TGTGCCAGCCAGCCCCGGGGGACAGGGGACGAGCAGTACTTC
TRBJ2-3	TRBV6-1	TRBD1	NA	CASRHGQGSTDTQYF	TGTGCCAGCAGACACGGACAGGGAAGCACAGATACGCAGTATTTT
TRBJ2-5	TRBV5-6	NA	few	CASSLAFVLPLSRETQYF	TGTGCCAGCAGCTTGGCATTTGTGTTGCCGTTGTCCAGGGAGACCCAGTACTTC
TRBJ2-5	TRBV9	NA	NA	CASSVSRGQETQYF	TGTGCCAGCAGCGTTTCCAGGGGCCAAGAGACCCAGTACTTC
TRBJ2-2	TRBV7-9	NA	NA	CASSWGGSSTGELFF	TGTGCCAGCAGCTGGGGGGGCAGTTCCACCGGGGAGCTGTTTTTT
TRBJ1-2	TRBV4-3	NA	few	CASSQEKGLGYTF	TGCGCCAGCAGCCAGGAGAAAGGGCTTGGCTACACCTTC
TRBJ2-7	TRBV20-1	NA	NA	CSARDGAAAREYF	TGCAGTGCTAGAGATGGGGCGGCGGCCCGTGAGTACTTC
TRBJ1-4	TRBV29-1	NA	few	CSALIGKLFF	TGCAGCGCCCTAATCGGAAAACTGTTTTTT
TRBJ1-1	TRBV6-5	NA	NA	CASTLQELNTEAFF	TGTGCCAGCACTTTACAGGAGTTGAACACTGAAGCTTTCTTT
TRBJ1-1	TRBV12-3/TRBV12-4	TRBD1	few	CASRQGTEAFF	TGTGCCAGCAGACAGGGGACTGAAGCTTTCTTT
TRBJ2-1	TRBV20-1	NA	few	CSASTRVEQFF	TGCAGTGCTTCCACTAGAGTTGAGCAGTTCTTC
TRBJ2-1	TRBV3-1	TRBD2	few	CASSHSSGSYNEQFF	TGTGCCAGCAGCCACTCTAGCGGAAGCTACAATGAGCAGTTCTTC
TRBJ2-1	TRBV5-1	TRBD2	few	CASRGPGLAVNEQFF	TGCGCCAGCAGGGGCCCGGGACTAGCGGTCAATGAGCAGTTCTTC
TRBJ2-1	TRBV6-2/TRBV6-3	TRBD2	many	CASSSGTSGSNEQFF	TGTGCCAGCAGTTCCGGGACTAGCGGGAGTAATGAGCAGTTCTTC
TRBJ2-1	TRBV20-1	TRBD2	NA	CCASASGRGFYNEQFF	TGCTGTGCTAGTGCCAGCGGGAGGGGGTTCTACAATGAGCAGTTCTTC
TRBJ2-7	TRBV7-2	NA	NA	CAHSGRLGSSYEQYF	TGTGCTCACAGCGGTCGACTCGGGAGCTCCTACGAGCAGTACTTC
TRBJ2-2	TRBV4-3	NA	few	CASSQVAGELFF	TGCGCCAGCAGCCAAGTTGCCGGGGAGCTGTTTTTT
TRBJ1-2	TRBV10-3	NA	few	CAISETGTGDGYTF	TGTGCCATCAGTGAAACCGGGACGGGGGATGGCTACACCTTC
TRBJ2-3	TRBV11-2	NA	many	CASSLVGMGTDTQYF	TGTGCCAGCAGCTTAGTCGGGATGGGCACAGATACGCAGTATTTT
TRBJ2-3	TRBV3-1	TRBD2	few	CASSQELIAGKTDTQYF	TGTGCCAGCAGCCAAGAGTTGATAGCGGGAAAGACAGATACGCAGTATTTT
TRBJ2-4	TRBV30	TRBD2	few	CAIASGRFKGNIQYF	TGTGCCATTGCCAGCGGGAGGTTTAAGGGGAACATTCAGTACTTC
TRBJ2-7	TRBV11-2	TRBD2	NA	CASSPQGGLAREQYF	TGTGCCAGCAGCCCACAAGGGGGACTAGCGCGCGAGCAGTACTTC
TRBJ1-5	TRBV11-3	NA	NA	CASSPGSGQPQHF	TGTGCCAGCAGCCCCGGGTCCGGTCAGCCCCAGCATTTT
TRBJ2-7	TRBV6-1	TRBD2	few	CASRLGTSGPYEQYF	TGTGCCAGCAGACTAGGGACTAGCGGTCCCTACGAGCAGTACTTC
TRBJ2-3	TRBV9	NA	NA	CASSPPSGVRADTQYF	TGTGCCAGCAGCCCCCCCTCAGGGGTCCGTGCAGATACGCAGTATTTT
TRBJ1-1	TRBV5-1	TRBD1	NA	CASSLGQGGWTEAFF	TGCGCCAGCAGCCTCGGACAGGGAGGATGGACTGAAGCTTTCTTT
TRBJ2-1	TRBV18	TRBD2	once	CASWGPAAGLAFSSSYNEQFF	TGTGCCAGCTGGGGCCCGGCTGCGGGACTAGCTTTCTCGAGCTCCTACAATGAGCAGTTCTTC
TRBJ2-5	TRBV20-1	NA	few	CSAQQTQYF	TGCAGTGCTCAACAGACCCAGTACTTC
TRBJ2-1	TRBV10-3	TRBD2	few	CATLLGTSGRGEQFF	TGTGCCACACTCTTAGGGACTAGCGGGAGGGGTGAGCAGTTCTTC
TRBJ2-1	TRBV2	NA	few	CASSGARDEQFF	TGTGCCAGCAGTGGGGCTCGGGATGAGCAGTTCTTC
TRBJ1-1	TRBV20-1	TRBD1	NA	CSARTGANTEAFF	TGCAGTGCTAGAACAGGGGCGAACACTGAAGCTTTCTTT
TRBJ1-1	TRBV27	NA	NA	CASRASGLNTEAFF	TGTGCCAGCAGGGCGTCAGGGTTGAACACTGAAGCTTTCTTT
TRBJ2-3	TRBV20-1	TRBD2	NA	CSARVRDSGRWGTDTQYF	TGCAGTGCTAGAGTTAGGGATAGCGGGAGGTGGGGAACAGATACGCAGTATTTT
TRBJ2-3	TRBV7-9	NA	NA	CASEGTDTQYF	TGTGCCAGCGAGGGGACAGATACGCAGTATTTT
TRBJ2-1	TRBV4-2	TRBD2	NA	CASSHLVAGAYNEQFF	TGTGCCAGCAGCCATTTAGTCGCGGGGGCCTACAATGAGCAGTTCTTC
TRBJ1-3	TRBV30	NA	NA	CALTGKAGNTIYF	TGTGCTCTCACAGGGAAGGCTGGAAACACCATATATTTT
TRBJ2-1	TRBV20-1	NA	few	CSARGRGGAHGEQFF	TGCAGTGCTAGGGGCCGGGGTGGGGCACACGGTGAGCAGTTCTTC
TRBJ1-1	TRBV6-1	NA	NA	CASSLTYRDTEAFF	TGTGCCAGCAGTCTAACTTACAGGGACACTGAAGCTTTCTTT
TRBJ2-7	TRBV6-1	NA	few	CASRRSGAHEQYF	TGTGCCAGCAGGAGGTCGGGGGCCCACGAGCAGTACTTC
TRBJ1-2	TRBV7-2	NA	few	CASSLFEGNYGYTF	TGTGCCAGCAGCTTATTTGAAGGGAACTATGGCTACACCTTC
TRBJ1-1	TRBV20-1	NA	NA	CSAARVWTEAFF	TGCAGTGCAGCCAGGGTATGGACTGAAGCTTTCTTT
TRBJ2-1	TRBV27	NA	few	CASSITQGIDEQFF	TGTGCCAGCAGTATAACGCAGGGTATCGATGAGCAGTTCTTC